The present entry profiles one T cell receptor beta chain with its context. This sample is part of a study of blood T cell repertoires in COVID-19. Across the study: PBMCs, B-cell-depleted T cells, or T cells provided the cDNA or gDNA that made up the material.

Per the germline V gene, CDR1 is SGDLS and CDR2 is YYNGEE. The CDR3 loop spans 15 amino acids. The ends were cut back, 1 base at V and 3 bases at J, with 12 bases in the middle. Original handling: By means of reference gene primer amplification, nucleated cell counts were estimated. Measured with immunoSEQ multiplex PCR; TCRdb has only the in-frame clones, and not every one. V and J calls and clone size come straight from that table; D and trimming were deduced from the DNA. The sample consists of roughly 170,000 clones, 70% to 85% of them appearing once. The receptor's source is a man aged 55 to 70 who had recovered from COVID-19. The sequenced material came from peripheral blood. The chain combines TRBV9 with TRBJ2-3, with a tentative D call TRBD2 (6 bases). The chain's CDR3 is CASSVSPAGTDTQYF. Written as DNA, the CDR3 is TGTGCCAGCAGCGTATCTCCCGCGGGGACAGATACGCAGTATTTT.